These T cell receptor beta chains were read from a single sample in a study of blood T cells in healthy people across ages. One entry per CDR3 protein, called by TCRdb with MiXCR from the 5' RACE reads. Altogether approximately 800,000 distinct CDR3 sequences are present, around half being singletons, with the ten largest covering around a sixth. Sequencing input: blood. Every receptor here comes from a man of 80 years or more in good health. CDR3s include the opening cysteine and the closing phenylalanine or tryptophan. Each record gives: CDR3 protein, CDR3 DNA, V gene, J gene, clone size, D gene. The D gene is left open where the match is weak. Clone size is not always given. Where it is, it says once, few, many or a class for expanded clones.

CASSVGPEDWSSNQPQHF,TGTGCCAGCAGCGTGGGACCAGAGGACTGGTCGAGCAATCAGCCCCAGCATTTT,TRBV5-6,TRBJ1-5,many,.
CASSSGGAGGTDTQYF,TGTGCCAGCAGCTCTGGTGGGGCGGGGGGCACAGATACGCAGTATTTT,TRBV7-3,TRBJ2-3,few,TRBD2
CASSLGRLEETQYF,TGTGCCAGCAGTTTGGGCAGACTGGAAGAGACCCAGTACTTC,TRBV28,TRBJ2-5,.,.
CAISETNEEGSPLHF,TGTGCCATCAGTGAGACGAATGAGGAAGGTTCACCCCTCCACTTT,TRBV10-3,TRBJ1-6,.,.
CASSPGQGRHNSPLHF,TGTGCCAGCAGCCCGGGACAGGGGCGGCATAATTCACCCCTCCACTTT,TRBV5-6,TRBJ1-6,few,TRBD1
CASSADWAYEQYF,TGTGCCAGCAGCGCGGACTGGGCCTACGAGCAGTACTTC,TRBV7-2,TRBJ2-7,.,.
CASSQVDRGASYEQYF,TGTGCCAGCAGCCAAGTAGACAGGGGCGCATCCTACGAGCAGTACTTC,TRBV4-2,TRBJ2-7,.,TRBD1
CASRPGQGLDTQYF,TGTGCCAGCAGACCGGGACAGGGGTTGGATACGCAGTATTTT,TRBV12-3/TRBV12-4,TRBJ2-3,few,TRBD1
CASSLGAGGTTQETQYF,TGTGCCAGCAGCTTGGGGGCAGGGGGCACCACCCAAGAGACCCAGTACTTC,TRBV7-3,TRBJ2-5,many,TRBD1
CASSRSGRVYEQYF,TGTGCCAGCAGTCGAAGCGGGAGGGTCTACGAGCAGTACTTC,TRBV14,TRBJ2-7,.,TRBD2
CASSSGRLADNEQFF,TGCGCCAGCAGCTCCGGGAGACTAGCGGACAATGAGCAGTTCTTC,TRBV5-1,TRBJ2-1,few,TRBD2
CASSAIGQPGNTIYF,TGTGCCAGCAGTGCGATAGGACAGCCTGGAAACACCATATATTTT,TRBV27,TRBJ1-3,.,.
CAWSGLGGSYNEQFF,TGTGCCTGGAGTGGACTGGGAGGCTCCTACAATGAGCAGTTCTTC,TRBV30,TRBJ2-1,few,.
CASSQDLTVQETQYF,TGCGCCAGCAGCCAAGATCTGACGGTCCAAGAGACCCAGTACTTC,TRBV4-1,TRBJ2-5,few,.
CASSQDFPYEQYF,TGCGCCAGCAGCCAAGATTTCCCCTACGAGCAGTACTTC,TRBV4-1,TRBJ2-7,few,.
CSARASSGIRTDTQYF,TGCAGTGCTAGAGCGTCTAGCGGGATACGGACAGATACGCAGTATTTT,TRBV20-1,TRBJ2-3,few,TRBD2
CSARDKGEWSNEQFF,TGCAGTGCTAGAGATAAGGGGGAGTGGTCCAATGAGCAGTTCTTC,TRBV20-1,TRBJ2-1,.,.
CSARDGSKADNQPQHF,TGCAGTGCTAGAGATGGTTCAAAAGCGGACAATCAGCCCCAGCATTTT,TRBV20-1,TRBJ1-5,.,.
CASSVSGAMGAEQYF,TGTGCCAGCAGCGTAAGCGGAGCCATGGGGGCCGAGCAGTACTTC,TRBV9,TRBJ2-7,many,.
CASGLLQETQYF,TGTGCCAGCGGCCTCCTCCAAGAGACCCAGTACTTC,TRBV2,TRBJ2-5,many,.
CSVDSQGAGGKYNEQFF,TGCAGCGTTGACTCTCAAGGGGCAGGGGGCAAGTACAATGAGCAGTTCTTC,TRBV29-1,TRBJ2-1,.,TRBD1
CASSLDGRQPQHF,TGCGCCAGCAGCTTGGATGGGCGACAGCCCCAGCATTTT,TRBV5-1,TRBJ1-5,few,.
CSARIRLATETQYF,TGCAGTGCTAGAATCCGACTAGCGACAGAGACCCAGTACTTC,TRBV20-1,TRBJ2-5,.,TRBD2
CASSSPGLAGIYEQYF,TGTGCCAGCAGCTCCCCGGGACTAGCGGGGATTTACGAGCAGTACTTC,TRBV12-3/TRBV12-4,TRBJ2-7,many,TRBD2
CASSPSSTGGYQPQHF,TGTGCCAGCAGCCCGTCCTCGACAGGGGGATATCAGCCCCAGCATTTT,TRBV3-1,TRBJ1-5,.,TRBD1
CASSLGPGLFF,TGTGCCAGCAGTCTCGGGCCAGGGCTGTTTTTT,TRBV7-2,TRBJ1-4,few,.
CASSHPQAARSYTF,TGTGCCAGCAGTCACCCACAGGCGGCGAGGAGCTACACCTTC,TRBV6-2/TRBV6-3,TRBJ1-2,few,.
CASRATDYYGYTF,TGTGCCAGCAGAGCGACAGACTACTATGGCTACACCTTC,TRBV6-6,TRBJ1-2,few,.
CSTAGLAGGTGYEQYF,TGCAGTACCGCAGGATTAGCGGGAGGGACAGGCTACGAGCAGTACTTC,TRBV20-1,TRBJ2-7,.,TRBD2
CSARDLAGVSYEQYF,TGCAGTGCTAGAGATCTCGCGGGAGTCTCCTACGAGCAGTACTTC,TRBV20-1,TRBJ2-7,.,TRBD2
CAGSFTTGWLYGQYF,TGTGCCGGCAGTTTCACCACCGGGTGGCTGTACGGGCAGTACTTC,TRBV27,TRBJ2-7,few,.
CSVATSGITGDTQYF,TGCAGCGTGGCGACTAGCGGGATTACCGGAGATACGCAGTATTTT,TRBV29-1,TRBJ2-3,few,TRBD2
CASSENLAVIYNEQFF,TGTGCCAGCAGCGAGAACCTAGCGGTTATCTACAATGAGCAGTTCTTC,TRBV9,TRBJ2-1,few,TRBD2
CASSSAGTSGPWTLSNEQFF,TGTGCCAGCAGCTCCGCCGGGACTAGCGGACCCTGGACCTTAAGCAATGAGCAGTTCTTC,TRBV7-2,TRBJ2-1,few,TRBD2
CASNPGGFGEQYF,TGTGCCAGCAATCCGGGAGGTTTCGGCGAGCAGTACTTC,TRBV28,TRBJ2-7,.,TRBD2
CASSRGTSGTYEQYF,TGCGCCAGCAGCCGTGGGACTAGCGGTACCTACGAGCAGTACTTC,TRBV4-3,TRBJ2-7,.,TRBD2
CASASGGASLGTGELFF,TGTGCCAGCGCTAGTGGGGGCGCTAGCCTGGGCACCGGGGAGCTGTTTTTT,TRBV12-3/TRBV12-4,TRBJ2-2,.,.
CASSFSPQGEETQYF,TGTGCCAGCAGCTTCTCCCCGCAGGGGGAAGAGACCCAGTACTTC,TRBV5-6,TRBJ2-5,few,TRBD1
CASTMTGTGYTF,TGTGCCAGCACCATGACAGGGACTGGCTACACCTTC,TRBV12-3/TRBV12-4,TRBJ1-2,.,TRBD1
CASSSMGQGGQDTQYF,TGTGCCAGCAGCTCAATGGGACAGGGAGGCCAAGATACGCAGTATTTT,TRBV11-3,TRBJ2-3,.,TRBD1
CASSLNQGNYGYTF,TGTGCCAGCAGCCTCAACCAGGGGAACTATGGCTACACCTTC,TRBV7-2,TRBJ1-2,once,.
CASSDRQGRTDTQYF,TGTGCCAGCAGCGATAGACAGGGGCGCACAGATACGCAGTATTTT,TRBV9,TRBJ2-3,few,TRBD1
CASSLTTPGQETQYF,TGCGCCAGCAGCTTGACAACCCCGGGGCAAGAGACCCAGTACTTC,TRBV5-1,TRBJ2-5,few,.